This T cell receptor beta chain stems from a study of shared clonotypes between healthy human individuals. Findings and limits, study-wide: Estimated clonotype richness was generally higher in naive than memory subsets.

The V segment lost 2 bases and the J segment 3 bases; nucleotides outside the gene matches: 4. The CDR3 length is 15 residues. Germline V CDR1 and CDR2: SGHTS, YDEGEE. Deep was the level used in running the assay. When replicate PCRs were run on sorted subsets, they used about 220 ng DNA, about 31,000 T cell genomes. Data came from immunoSEQ multiplex PCR; TCRdb stores just in-frame clones and leaves some out. The table has about 2.3 million clones, about 92% seen once. For this clone: Its target is not known.

The sequencing input was naive CD4+ T cells from PBMCs. Sample subset: CD45RA+ positively selected. The clonotype comes from a man between 18 and 35 years old in good health. Some clones in this sample may be carry-over from other donors' samples. This rearrangement joins TRBV5-8 to TRBJ2-2, with TRBD2 identical over 7 bases. The CDR3 spells CASSFRGVDTGELFF. The CDR3, as DNA: TGTGCCAGCAGCTTTCGGGGGGTAGACACCGGGGAGCTGTTTTTT. The full variable domain, its missing parts supplied by reference TRBV5-8 and TRBJ2-2, is EAGVTQSPTHLIKTRGQQATLRCSPISGHTSVYWYQQALGLGLQFLLWYDEGEERNRGNFPPRFSGRQFPNYSSELNVNALELEDSALYLCASSFRGVDTGELFFGEGSRLTVL.